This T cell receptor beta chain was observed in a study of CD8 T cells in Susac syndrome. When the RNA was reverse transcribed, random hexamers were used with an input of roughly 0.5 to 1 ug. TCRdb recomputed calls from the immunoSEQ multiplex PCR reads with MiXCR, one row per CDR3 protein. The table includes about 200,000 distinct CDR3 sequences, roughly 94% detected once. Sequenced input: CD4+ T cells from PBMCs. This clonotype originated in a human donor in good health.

CDR3 sequence: CASVPPGQEGEKLFF. The CDR3 nucleotides are TGTGCCAGCGTCCCACCGGGACAGGAGGGGGAAAAACTGTTTTTT. V gene TRBV7-9 combines with J gene TRBJ1-4; 8 bases are a match to TRBD1. The CDR3 runs 15 residues. Germline assignment: CDR1 SEHNR and CDR2 FQNEAQ (reference sequence). The V gene end was trimmed by 8 bases and the J gene end by 8 bases; junction bases not matched to a gene: 13.